This is a list of T cell receptor beta chains from one sample in a study of glioma-infiltrating T cells. MiXCR, run by TCRdb on the multiplex PCR reads, gives a single entry per CDR3 protein. In the table there are 160,000 or so distinct CDR3 sequences, 43% of which are singletons. Sequences were obtained from glioma tissue, nonneoplastic brain tissue, or PBMCs (not recorded which). The source is a human donor with low-grade glioma or glioblastoma, undergoing nonglioma brain surgery, or in good health (not recorded which). Each CDR3 is given with its conserved first and last residue. Fields, in order: clone size, D gene, J gene, V gene, CDR3 protein, CDR3 DNA. A D gene is named only where the DNA matches it firmly. Some rows mark clone size as missing; the rest say once, few, many or name a class of expanded clone.

clone size: many
D gene: TRBD1
J gene: TRBJ2-7
V gene: TRBV20-1
CDR3 protein: CSAFRDRGYEQYF
CDR3 DNA: TGCAGTGCCTTCCGGGACAGGGGCTACGAGCAGTACTTC

clone size: many
D gene: -
J gene: TRBJ1-5
V gene: TRBV7-9
CDR3 protein: CASSGGGPFSNQPQHF
CDR3 DNA: TGTGCCAGCAGCGGGGGAGGACCCTTTAGCAATCAGCCCCAGCATTTT

clone size: -
D gene: TRBD1
J gene: TRBJ2-3
V gene: TRBV20-1
CDR3 protein: CSARDETGGADTQYF
CDR3 DNA: TGCAGTGCTAGAGACGAGACAGGGGGCGCAGATACGCAGTATTTT

clone size: once
D gene: -
J gene: TRBJ2-7
V gene: TRBV2
CDR3 protein: CASGVLDEQYF
CDR3 DNA: TGTGCCAGCGGTGTTTTGGACGAGCAGTACTTC

clone size: -
D gene: -
J gene: TRBJ2-5
V gene: TRBV29-1
CDR3 protein: CSVGTGAKETKYF
CDR3 DNA: -

clone size: -
D gene: TRBD1
J gene: TRBJ2-3
V gene: TRBV28
CDR3 protein: CASSTRGLAYTQYF
CDR3 DNA: TGTGCCAGCAGCACTAGGGGGCTCGCCTATACGCAGTATTTT

clone size: once
D gene: -
J gene: TRBJ1-2
V gene: TRBV12-3/TRBV12-4
CDR3 protein: CASSFENTLYGYTF
CDR3 DNA: TGTGCCAGCAGTTTTGAAAACACCCTCTATGGCTACACCTTC

clone size: -
D gene: -
J gene: TRBJ1-5
V gene: TRBV19
CDR3 protein: CASSINHNQAQPQHF
CDR3 DNA: TGTGCCAGTAGTATAAACCACAATCAAGCTCAGCCCCAGCATTTT

clone size: many
D gene: TRBD2
J gene: TRBJ2-5
V gene: TRBV28
CDR3 protein: CASHQTGTSSRETQYF
CDR3 DNA: TGTGCCAGCCACCAAACCGGGACTAGCAGTCGAGAGACCCAGTACTTC

clone size: -
D gene: TRBD2
J gene: TRBJ2-1
V gene: TRBV4-1
CDR3 protein: CASGQTSGRNEQFF
CDR3 DNA: TGCGCCAGCGGCCAGACTAGCGGGCGAAATGAGCAGTTCTTC

clone size: -
D gene: -
J gene: TRBJ1-5
V gene: TRBV12-3/TRBV12-4
CDR3 protein: CASRQEGNQPQHF
CDR3 DNA: TGTGCCAGCAGGCAAGAAGGGAATCAGCCCCAGCATTTT

clone size: -
D gene: TRBD1
J gene: TRBJ1-5
V gene: TRBV6-9
CDR3 protein: CASSYPGQGNQPQHF
CDR3 DNA: TGTGCCAGCAGTTACCCGGGACAGGGGAATCAGCCCCAGCATTTT

clone size: -
D gene: TRBD1
J gene: TRBJ2-7
V gene: TRBV12-3/TRBV12-4
CDR3 protein: CASSSQGASYGQYF
CDR3 DNA: TGTGCCAGCAGTTCACAGGGGGCTTCTTACGGGCAGTACTTC

clone size: -
D gene: -
J gene: TRBJ2-7
V gene: TRBV12-3/TRBV12-4
CDR3 protein: CASSMTGTSSYEQYF
CDR3 DNA: TGTGCCAGCAGCATGACAGGAACCAGCTCCTACGAGCAGTACTTC

clone size: -
D gene: TRBD2
J gene: TRBJ2-7
V gene: TRBV28
CDR3 protein: CASSPSSGTYEQYF
CDR3 DNA: TGCGCCAGCAGTCCTTCTAGCGGTACCTACGAGCAGTACTTC

clone size: many
D gene: -
J gene: TRBJ2-5
V gene: TRBV20-1
CDR3 protein: CSAIHRTTKETQYF
CDR3 DNA: TGCAGTGCTATCCATAGAACAACTAAAGAGACCCAGTACTTC

clone size: many
D gene: -
J gene: TRBJ1-2
V gene: TRBV2
CDR3 protein: CASSEQNFNYGYTF
CDR3 DNA: TGTGCCAGCAGTGAACAGAATTTTAACTATGGCTACACCTTC

clone size: many
D gene: TRBD2
J gene: TRBJ2-5
V gene: TRBV2
CDR3 protein: CASRLRLALLETQYF
CDR3 DNA: TGTGCCAGCAGGCTAAGACTAGCGTTATTGGAGACCCAGTACTTC

clone size: many
D gene: -
J gene: TRBJ2-3
V gene: TRBV24-1
CDR3 protein: CATSAEGLGRDTQYF
CDR3 DNA: TGTGCCACCTCAGCAGAGGGACTGGGGAGAGATACGCAGTATTTT

clone size: -
D gene: -
J gene: TRBJ1-5
V gene: TRBV2
CDR3 protein: CASSEAKMRQPKHF
CDR3 DNA: TGTGCCAGCAGTGAAGCCAAAATGCGTCAGCCCAAGCATTTT

clone size: few
D gene: TRBD2
J gene: TRBJ2-1
V gene: TRBV4-1
CDR3 protein: CASSEEGLAGGDEQFF
CDR3 DNA: TGCGCCAGCAGCGAAGAGGGACTAGCGGGAGGTGATGAGCAGTTCTTC

clone size: many
D gene: -
J gene: TRBJ1-1
V gene: TRBV20-1
CDR3 protein: CSAGSMNTEAFF
CDR3 DNA: TGCAGTGCTGGCTCAATGAACACTGAAGCTTTCTTT

clone size: -
D gene: TRBD2
J gene: TRBJ2-1
V gene: TRBV4-1
CDR3 protein: CASSQDLAGGPRRFF
CDR3 DNA: TGCGCCAGCAGCCAAGATTTAGCGGGAGGGCCTAGGCGGTTCTTC

clone size: -
D gene: -
J gene: TRBJ2-5
V gene: TRBV11-1
CDR3 protein: CASSFSSHQETQYF
CDR3 DNA: TGTGCCAGCAGCTTCTCTAGCCATCAAGAGACCCAGTACTTC

clone size: few
D gene: -
J gene: TRBJ2-2
V gene: TRBV5-1
CDR3 protein: CASALTDANTGELFF
CDR3 DNA: TGCGCCAGCGCGCTAACAGATGCGAACACCGGGGAGCTGTTTTTT

clone size: -
D gene: -
J gene: TRBJ2-5
V gene: TRBV18
CDR3 protein: CASSPPALVQETQYF
CDR3 DNA: TGTGCCAGCTCACCACCGGCTCTAGTCCAAGAGACCCAGTACTTC

clone size: many
D gene: -
J gene: TRBJ2-5
V gene: TRBV5-1
CDR3 protein: CASSLTLGETQYF
CDR3 DNA: TGCGCCAGCAGCTTGACGTTAGGCGAGACCCAGTACTTC

clone size: few
D gene: -
J gene: TRBJ2-1
V gene: TRBV18
CDR3 protein: CASSPSQINEQFF
CDR3 DNA: TGTGCCAGCTCACCCTCCCAGATCAATGAGCAGTTCTTC

clone size: many
D gene: TRBD1
J gene: TRBJ1-2
V gene: TRBV27
CDR3 protein: CASSRDRGGIYGYTF
CDR3 DNA: TGTGCCAGCAGCCGAGACAGGGGTGGTATCTATGGCTACACCTTC

clone size: many
D gene: -
J gene: TRBJ1-2
V gene: TRBV28
CDR3 protein: CASSPETTDGYTF
CDR3 DNA: TGTGCCAGCAGTCCGGAAACGACGGATGGCTACACCTTC

clone size: -
D gene: -
J gene: TRBJ2-1
V gene: TRBV12-3/TRBV12-4
CDR3 protein: CASKWEAYNEQFF
CDR3 DNA: TGTGCCAGCAAGTGGGAAGCCTACAATGAGCAGTTCTTC

clone size: -
D gene: -
J gene: TRBJ2-1
V gene: TRBV29-1
CDR3 protein: CSVEGPSYNGQFF
CDR3 DNA: TGCAGCGTTGAAGGACCTTCCTACAATGGGCAGTTCTTC

clone size: -
D gene: TRBD2
J gene: TRBJ2-3
V gene: TRBV25-1
CDR3 protein: CASSSQGLADTQYF
CDR3 DNA: TGTGCCAGCAGTTCTCAGGGACTAGCAGATACGCAGTATTTT

clone size: few
D gene: -
J gene: TRBJ1-1
V gene: TRBV4-1
CDR3 protein: CASSQDRAGRGTNTEAFF
CDR3 DNA: TGCGCCAGCAGCCAAGATCGGGCCGGCCGGGGAACTAACACTGAAGCTTTCTTT

clone size: few
D gene: -
J gene: TRBJ2-2
V gene: TRBV6-2/TRBV6-3
CDR3 protein: CASSSTQAGPPGTGELFF
CDR3 DNA: TGTGCCAGCAGTTCGACTCAGGCGGGGCCCCCGGGCACCGGGGAGCTGTTTTTT

clone size: -
D gene: -
J gene: TRBJ1-3
V gene: TRBV4-1
CDR3 protein: CASSQGSRKDPSGNTIYF
CDR3 DNA: TGCGCCAGCAGCCAAGGCTCCAGGAAAGACCCCTCTGGAAACACCATATATTTT

clone size: few
D gene: -
J gene: TRBJ1-2
V gene: TRBV11-2
CDR3 protein: CASRKQGTIYGYTF
CDR3 DNA: TGTGCCAGCAGAAAGCAGGGCACCATCTATGGCTACACCTTC

clone size: once
D gene: -
J gene: TRBJ2-3
V gene: TRBV20-1
CDR3 protein: CSDITRGTDTQYF
CDR3 DNA: TGCAGTGATATCACTAGAGGCACAGATACGCAGTATTTT

clone size: -
D gene: -
J gene: TRBJ1-3
V gene: TRBV5-4
CDR3 protein: CASTKQGASGNTIYF
CDR3 DNA: TGTGCCAGCACCAAACAGGGCGCCTCTGGAAACACCATATATTTT

clone size: many
D gene: TRBD1
J gene: TRBJ2-1
V gene: TRBV28
CDR3 protein: CASSSTGLAHNEQFF
CDR3 DNA: TGTGCCAGCAGTTCGACAGGGTTGGCCCACAATGAGCAGTTCTTC

clone size: many
D gene: -
J gene: TRBJ1-2
V gene: TRBV27
CDR3 protein: CASRGAGRNYGYTF
CDR3 DNA: TGTGCCAGCAGAGGGGCAGGGAGGAACTATGGCTACACCTTC

clone size: -
D gene: TRBD1
J gene: TRBJ1-3
V gene: TRBV4-1
CDR3 protein: CDSSPGQGTGNTIYF
CDR3 DNA: TGCGACAGCAGCCCAGGACAGGGAACTGGAAACACCATATATTTT

clone size: many
D gene: TRBD2
J gene: TRBJ2-1
V gene: TRBV6-1
CDR3 protein: CASSELAGGGYNEQFF
CDR3 DNA: TGTGCCAGCAGTGAACTAGCGGGAGGAGGGTACAATGAGCAGTTCTTC

clone size: -
D gene: -
J gene: TRBJ1-1
V gene: TRBV5-1
CDR3 protein: CASSPSNTEAFF
CDR3 DNA: TGCGCCAGCAGCCCATCGAACACTGAAGCTTTCTTT

clone size: many
D gene: -
J gene: TRBJ1-1
V gene: TRBV11-2
CDR3 protein: CASSFSLGGTEAFF
CDR3 DNA: TGTGCCAGCAGCTTTAGTCTGGGGGGCACTGAAGCTTTCTTT

clone size: few
D gene: -
J gene: TRBJ2-3
V gene: TRBV12-3/TRBV12-4
CDR3 protein: CASSLSGSRTDTQYF
CDR3 DNA: TGTGCCAGCAGTTTAAGTGGGAGTCGCACAGATACGCAGTATTTT

clone size: many
D gene: TRBD2
J gene: TRBJ2-5
V gene: TRBV5-4
CDR3 protein: CASSWIAGVQETQYF
CDR3 DNA: TGTGCCAGCAGCTGGATAGCGGGAGTACAAGAGACCCAGTACTTC

clone size: many
D gene: -
J gene: TRBJ1-1
V gene: TRBV5-1
CDR3 protein: CASSLDWVGTEAFF
CDR3 DNA: TGCGCCAGCAGCTTGGATTGGGTTGGCACTGAAGCTTTCTTT